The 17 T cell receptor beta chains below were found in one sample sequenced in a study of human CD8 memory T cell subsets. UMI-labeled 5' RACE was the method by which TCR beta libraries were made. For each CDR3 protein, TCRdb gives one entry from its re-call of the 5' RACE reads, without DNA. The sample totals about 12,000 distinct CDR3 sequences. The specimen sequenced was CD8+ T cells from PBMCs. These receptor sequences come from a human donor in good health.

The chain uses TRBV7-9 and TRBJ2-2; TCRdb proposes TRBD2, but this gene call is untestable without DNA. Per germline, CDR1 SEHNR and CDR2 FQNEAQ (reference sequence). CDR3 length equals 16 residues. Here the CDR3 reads CASSLSLGGATGELFF.

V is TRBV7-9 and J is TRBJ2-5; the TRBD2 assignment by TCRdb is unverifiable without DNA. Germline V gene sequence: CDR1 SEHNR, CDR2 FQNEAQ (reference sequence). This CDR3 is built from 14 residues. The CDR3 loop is CASSFGGSQETQYF. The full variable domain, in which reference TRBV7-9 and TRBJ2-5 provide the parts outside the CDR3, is DTGVSQNPRHKITKRGQNVTFRCDPISEHNRLYWYRQTLGQGPEFLTYFQNEAQLEKSRLLSDRFSAERPKGSFSTLEIQRTEQGDSAMYLCASSFGGSQETQYFGPGTRLLVL.

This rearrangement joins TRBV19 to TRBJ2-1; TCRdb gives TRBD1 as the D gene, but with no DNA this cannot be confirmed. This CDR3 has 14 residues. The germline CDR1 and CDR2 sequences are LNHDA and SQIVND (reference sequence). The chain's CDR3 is CASTSGTASNEQFF.

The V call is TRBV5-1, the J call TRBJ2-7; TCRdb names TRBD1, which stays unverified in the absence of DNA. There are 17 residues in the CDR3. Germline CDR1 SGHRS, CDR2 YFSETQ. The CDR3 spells CASSLWSGTAASYEQYF.

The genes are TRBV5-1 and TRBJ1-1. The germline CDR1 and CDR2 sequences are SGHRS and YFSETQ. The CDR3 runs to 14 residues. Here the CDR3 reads CASSLRTSNTEAFF.

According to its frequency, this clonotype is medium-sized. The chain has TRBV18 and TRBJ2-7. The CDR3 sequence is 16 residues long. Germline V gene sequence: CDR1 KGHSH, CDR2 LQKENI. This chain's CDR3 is CASSLVGRQSSYEQYF.

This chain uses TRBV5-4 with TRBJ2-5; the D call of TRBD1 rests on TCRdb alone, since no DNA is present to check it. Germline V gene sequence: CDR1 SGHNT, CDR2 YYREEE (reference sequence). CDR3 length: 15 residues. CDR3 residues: CASSFRGQGWETQYF. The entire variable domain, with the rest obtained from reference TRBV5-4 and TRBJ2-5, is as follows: ETGVTQSPTHLIKTRGQQVTLRCSSQSGHNTVSWYQQALGQGPQFIFQYYREEENGRGNFPPRFSGLQFPNYSSELNVNALELDDSALYLCASSFRGQGWETQYFGPGTRLLVL.

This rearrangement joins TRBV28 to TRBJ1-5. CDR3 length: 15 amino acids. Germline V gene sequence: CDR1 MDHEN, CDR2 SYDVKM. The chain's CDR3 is CASSQTGPWYQPQHF.

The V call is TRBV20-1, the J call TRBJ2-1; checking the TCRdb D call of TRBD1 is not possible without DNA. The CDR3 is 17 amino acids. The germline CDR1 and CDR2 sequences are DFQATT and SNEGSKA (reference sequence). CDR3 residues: CSAPEGPGQVSYNEQFF.

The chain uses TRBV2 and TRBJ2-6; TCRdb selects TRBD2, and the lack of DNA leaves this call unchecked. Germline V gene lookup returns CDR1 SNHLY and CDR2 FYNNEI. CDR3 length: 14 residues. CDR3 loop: CASSGGAGANVLTF.

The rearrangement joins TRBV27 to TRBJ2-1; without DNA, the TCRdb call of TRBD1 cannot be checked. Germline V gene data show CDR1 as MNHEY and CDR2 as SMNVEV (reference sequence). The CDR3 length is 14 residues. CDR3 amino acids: CASSLGQGAYEQFF.

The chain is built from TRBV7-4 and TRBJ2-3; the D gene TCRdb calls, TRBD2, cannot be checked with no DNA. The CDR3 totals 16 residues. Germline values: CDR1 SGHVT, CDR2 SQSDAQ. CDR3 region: CASSLHRTSDADTQYF.

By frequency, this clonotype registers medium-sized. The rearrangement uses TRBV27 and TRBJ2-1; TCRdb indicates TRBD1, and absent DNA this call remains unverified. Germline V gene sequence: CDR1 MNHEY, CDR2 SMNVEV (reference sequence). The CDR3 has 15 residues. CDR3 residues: CASSPGTGMNNEQFF.

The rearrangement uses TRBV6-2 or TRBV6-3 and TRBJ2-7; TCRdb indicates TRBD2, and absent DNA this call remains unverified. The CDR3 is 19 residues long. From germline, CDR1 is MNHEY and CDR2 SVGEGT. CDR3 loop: CASSYPLLAGDTRRYEQYF.

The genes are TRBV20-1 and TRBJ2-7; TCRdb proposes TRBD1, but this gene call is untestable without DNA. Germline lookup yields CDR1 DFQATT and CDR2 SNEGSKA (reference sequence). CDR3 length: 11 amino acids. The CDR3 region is CSAPRGSEQYF.

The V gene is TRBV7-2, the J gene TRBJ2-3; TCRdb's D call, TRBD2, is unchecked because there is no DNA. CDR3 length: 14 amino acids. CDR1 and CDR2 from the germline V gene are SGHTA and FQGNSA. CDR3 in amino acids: CASSPTSGGDTQYF.

The CDR3 protein is CASSSLQGDTQYF. The chain couples TRBV7-3 to TRBJ2-3; TCRdb outputs TRBD1, but without DNA this stays unchecked. The germline CDR1 and CDR2 sequences are SGHTA and FQGTGA. The CDR3 spans 13 residues. Supplemented by reference TRBV7-3 and TRBJ2-3, the full variable domain reads GAGVSQTPSNKVTEKGKYVELRCDPISGHTALYWYRQSLGQGPEFLIYFQGTGAADDSGLPNDRFFAVRPEGSVSTLKIQRTERGDSAVYLCASSSLQGDTQYFGPGTRLTVL.